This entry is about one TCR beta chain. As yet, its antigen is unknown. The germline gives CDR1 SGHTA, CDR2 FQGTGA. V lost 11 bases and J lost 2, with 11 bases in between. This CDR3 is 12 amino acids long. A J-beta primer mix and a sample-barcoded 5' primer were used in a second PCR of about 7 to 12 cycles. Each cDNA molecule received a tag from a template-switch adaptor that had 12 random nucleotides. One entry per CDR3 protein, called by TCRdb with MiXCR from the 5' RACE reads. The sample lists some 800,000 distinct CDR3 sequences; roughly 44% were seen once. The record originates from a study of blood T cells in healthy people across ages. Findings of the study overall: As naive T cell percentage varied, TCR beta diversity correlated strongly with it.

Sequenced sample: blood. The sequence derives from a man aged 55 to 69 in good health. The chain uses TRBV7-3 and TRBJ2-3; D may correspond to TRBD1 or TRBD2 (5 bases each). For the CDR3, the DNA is TGTGCCCGAGGGACCTACACAGATACGCAGTATTTT. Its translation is CARGTYTDTQYF.